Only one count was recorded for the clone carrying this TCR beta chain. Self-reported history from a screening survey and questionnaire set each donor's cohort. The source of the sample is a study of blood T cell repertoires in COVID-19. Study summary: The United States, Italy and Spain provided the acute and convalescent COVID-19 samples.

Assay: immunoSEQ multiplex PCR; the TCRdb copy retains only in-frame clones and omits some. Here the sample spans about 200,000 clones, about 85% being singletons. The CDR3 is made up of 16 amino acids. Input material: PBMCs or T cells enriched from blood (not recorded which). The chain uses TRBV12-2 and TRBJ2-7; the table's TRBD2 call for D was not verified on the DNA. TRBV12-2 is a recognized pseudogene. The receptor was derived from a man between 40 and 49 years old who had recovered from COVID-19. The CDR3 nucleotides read TGTGCAAGTCGCTATGCTAGCGGGAGGAGCTCCTACGAGCAGTACTTC. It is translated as CASRYASGRSSYEQYF.